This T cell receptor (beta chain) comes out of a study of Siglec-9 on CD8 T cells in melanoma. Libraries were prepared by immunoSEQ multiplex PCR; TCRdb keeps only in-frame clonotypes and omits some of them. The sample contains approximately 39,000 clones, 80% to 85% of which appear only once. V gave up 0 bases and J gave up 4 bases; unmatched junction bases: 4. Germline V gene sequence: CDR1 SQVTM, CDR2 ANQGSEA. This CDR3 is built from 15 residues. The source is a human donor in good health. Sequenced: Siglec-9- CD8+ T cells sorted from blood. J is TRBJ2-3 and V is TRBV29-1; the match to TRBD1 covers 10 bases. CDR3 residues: CSVEDRGQGADTQYF. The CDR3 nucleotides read TGCAGCGTTGAAGATCGAGGACAGGGGGCAGATACGCAGTATTTT.